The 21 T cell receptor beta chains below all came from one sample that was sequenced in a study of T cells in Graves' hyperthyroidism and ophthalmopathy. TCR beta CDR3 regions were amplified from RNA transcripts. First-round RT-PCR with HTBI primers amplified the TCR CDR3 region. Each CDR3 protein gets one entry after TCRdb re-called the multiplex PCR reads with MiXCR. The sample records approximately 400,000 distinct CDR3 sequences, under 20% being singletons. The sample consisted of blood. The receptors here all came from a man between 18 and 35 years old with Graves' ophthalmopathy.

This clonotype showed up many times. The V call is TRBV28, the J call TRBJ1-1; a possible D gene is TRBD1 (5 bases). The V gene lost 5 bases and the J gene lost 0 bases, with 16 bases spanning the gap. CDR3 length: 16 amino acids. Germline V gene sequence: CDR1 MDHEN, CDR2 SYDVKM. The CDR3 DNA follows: TGTGCCAGCAGTCGCGGGGCAGTAGAGTTGAACACTGAAGCTTTCTTT. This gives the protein CASSRGAVELNTEAFF.

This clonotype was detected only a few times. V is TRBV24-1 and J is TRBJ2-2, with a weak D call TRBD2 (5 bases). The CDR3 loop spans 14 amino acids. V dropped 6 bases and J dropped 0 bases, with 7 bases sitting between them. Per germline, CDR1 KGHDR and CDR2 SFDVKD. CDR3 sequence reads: CATSRGSNTGELFF. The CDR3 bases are TGTGCCACCAGTCGAGGGTCGAACACCGGGGAGCTGTTTTTT.

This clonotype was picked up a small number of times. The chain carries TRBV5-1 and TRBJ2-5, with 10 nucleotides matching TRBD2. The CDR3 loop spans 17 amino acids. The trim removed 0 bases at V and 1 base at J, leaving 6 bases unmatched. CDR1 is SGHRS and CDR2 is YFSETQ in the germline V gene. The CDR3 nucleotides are TGCGCCAGCAGCTTGGCGGCTAGCGGGGGTTTCCAAGAGACCCAGTACTTC. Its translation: CASSLAASGGFQETQYF. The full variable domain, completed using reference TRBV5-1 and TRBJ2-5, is KAGVTQTPRYLIKTRGQQVTLSCSPISGHRSVSWYQQTPGQGLQFLFEYFSETQRNKGNFPGRFSGRQFSNSRSEMNVSTLELGDSALYLCASSLAASGGFQETQYFGPGTRLLVL.

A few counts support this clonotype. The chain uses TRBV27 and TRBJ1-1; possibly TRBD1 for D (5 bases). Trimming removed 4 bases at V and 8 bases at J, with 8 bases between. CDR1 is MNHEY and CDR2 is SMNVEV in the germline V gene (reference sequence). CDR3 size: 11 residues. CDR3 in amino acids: CASSYSGEAFF. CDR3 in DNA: TGTGCCAGCAGTTACTCAGGGGAAGCTTTCTTT.

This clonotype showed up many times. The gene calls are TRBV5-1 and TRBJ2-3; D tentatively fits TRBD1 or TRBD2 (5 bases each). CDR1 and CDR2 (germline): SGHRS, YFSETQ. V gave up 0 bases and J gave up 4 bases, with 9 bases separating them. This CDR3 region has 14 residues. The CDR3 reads CASSLARDPDTQYF. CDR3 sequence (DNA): TGCGCCAGCAGCTTGGCTAGGGACCCAGATACGCAGTATTTT.

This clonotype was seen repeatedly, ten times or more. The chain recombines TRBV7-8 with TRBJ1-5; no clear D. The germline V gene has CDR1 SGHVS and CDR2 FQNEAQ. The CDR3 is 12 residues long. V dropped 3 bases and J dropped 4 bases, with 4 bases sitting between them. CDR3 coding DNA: TGTGCCAGCAGCTTCCTAAATCAGCCCCAGCATTTT. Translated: CASSFLNQPQHF.

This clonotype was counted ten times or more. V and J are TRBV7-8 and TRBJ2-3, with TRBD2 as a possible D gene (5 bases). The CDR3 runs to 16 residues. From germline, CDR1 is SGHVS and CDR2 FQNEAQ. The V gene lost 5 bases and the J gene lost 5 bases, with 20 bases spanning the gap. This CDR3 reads CASSAPVIAKLDTQYF. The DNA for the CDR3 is TGTGCCAGCAGCGCGCCCGTCATAGCGAAGTTAGATACGCAGTATTTT.

CDR3 in amino acids: CASSPRLAGGPLAQYF. The CDR3 nucleotides are TGTGCCAGCAGCCCTCGGCTAGCGGGGGGTCCGTTGGCGCAGTATTTT. The chain joins TRBV7-9 to TRBJ2-3, with 11 bases fitting TRBD2. The J segment lost 10 bases and the V segment lost 5 bases, leaving 14 bases of the junction unmatched. Germline V gene data show CDR1 as SEHNR and CDR2 as FQNEAQ (reference sequence). The CDR3 is 16 amino acids.

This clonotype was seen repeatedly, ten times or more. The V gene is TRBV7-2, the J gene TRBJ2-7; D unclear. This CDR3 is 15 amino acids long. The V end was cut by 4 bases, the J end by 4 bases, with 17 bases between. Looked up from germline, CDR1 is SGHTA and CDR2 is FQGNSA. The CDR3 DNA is TGTGCCAGCAGCTCCCCTAGGACGGTTCCTTACGAGCAGTACTTC. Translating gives CASSSPRTVPYEQYF.

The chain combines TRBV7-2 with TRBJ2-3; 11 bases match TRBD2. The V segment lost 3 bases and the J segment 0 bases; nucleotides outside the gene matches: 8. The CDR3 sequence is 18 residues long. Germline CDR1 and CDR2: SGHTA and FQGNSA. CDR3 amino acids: CASSFNLAGGLSTDTQYF. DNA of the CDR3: TGTGCCAGCAGCTTTAACCTAGCGGGGGGCCTGAGCACAGATACGCAGTATTTT. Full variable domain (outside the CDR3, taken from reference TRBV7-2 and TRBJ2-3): GAGVSQSPSNKVTEKGKDVELRCDPISGHTALYWYRQSLGQGLEFLIYFQGNSAPDKSGLPSDRFSAERTGGSVSTLTIQRTQQEDSAVYLCASSFNLAGGLSTDTQYFGPGTRLTVL.

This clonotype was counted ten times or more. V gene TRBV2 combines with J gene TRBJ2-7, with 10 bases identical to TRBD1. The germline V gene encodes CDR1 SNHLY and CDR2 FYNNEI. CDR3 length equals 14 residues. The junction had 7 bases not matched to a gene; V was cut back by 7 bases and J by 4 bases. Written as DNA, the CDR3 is TGTGCCAGCACTTCGGACAGGGGGGAATACGAGCAGTACTTC. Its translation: CASTSDRGEYEQYF.

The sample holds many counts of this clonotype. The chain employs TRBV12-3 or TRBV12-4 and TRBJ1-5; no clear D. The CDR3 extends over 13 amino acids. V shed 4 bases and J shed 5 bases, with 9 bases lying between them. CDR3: CASSYGRDQPQHF. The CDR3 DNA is TGTGCCAGCAGTTACGGTCGAGATCAGCCCCAGCATTTT.

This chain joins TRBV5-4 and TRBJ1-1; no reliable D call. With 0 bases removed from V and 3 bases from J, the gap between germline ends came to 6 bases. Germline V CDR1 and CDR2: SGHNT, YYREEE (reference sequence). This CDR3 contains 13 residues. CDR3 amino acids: CASSLAVYTEAFF. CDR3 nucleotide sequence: TGTGCCAGCAGCTTGGCCGTTTACACTGAAGCTTTCTTT. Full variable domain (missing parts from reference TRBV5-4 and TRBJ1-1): ETGVTQSPTHLIKTRGQQVTLRCSSQSGHNTVSWYQQALGQGPQFIFQYYREEENGRGNFPPRFSGLQFPNYSSELNVNALELDDSALYLCASSLAVYTEAFFGQGTRLTVV.

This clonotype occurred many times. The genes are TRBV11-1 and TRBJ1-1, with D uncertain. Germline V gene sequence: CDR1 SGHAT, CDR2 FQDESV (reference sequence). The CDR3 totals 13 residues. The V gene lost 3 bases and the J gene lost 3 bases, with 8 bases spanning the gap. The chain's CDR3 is CASSFNEDTEAFF. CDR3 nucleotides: TGTGCCAGCAGCTTTAACGAGGACACTGAAGCTTTCTTT.

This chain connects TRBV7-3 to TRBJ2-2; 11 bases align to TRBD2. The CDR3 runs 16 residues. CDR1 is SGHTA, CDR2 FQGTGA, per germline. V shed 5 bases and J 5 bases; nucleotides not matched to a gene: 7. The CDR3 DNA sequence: TGTGCCAGCAGCCTAGTAGCGGGGGGGAGGACCGGGGAGCTGTTTTTT. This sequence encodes CASSLVAGGRTGELFF.

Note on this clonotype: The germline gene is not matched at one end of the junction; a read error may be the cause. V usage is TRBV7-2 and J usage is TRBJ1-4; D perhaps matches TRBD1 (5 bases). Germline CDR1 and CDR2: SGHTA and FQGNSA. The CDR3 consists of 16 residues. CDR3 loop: CASSASRAATNEKPFF. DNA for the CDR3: TGTGCCAGCAGCGCCTCCAGGGCTGCAACTAATGAAAAACCGTTTTTT.

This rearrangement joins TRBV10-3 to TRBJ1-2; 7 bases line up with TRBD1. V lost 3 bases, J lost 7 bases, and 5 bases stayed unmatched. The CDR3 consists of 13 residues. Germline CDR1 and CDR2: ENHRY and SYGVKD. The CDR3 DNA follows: TGTGCCATCAGTGACAGGGGGAGCTTTGGCTACACCTTC. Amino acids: CAISDRGSFGYTF.

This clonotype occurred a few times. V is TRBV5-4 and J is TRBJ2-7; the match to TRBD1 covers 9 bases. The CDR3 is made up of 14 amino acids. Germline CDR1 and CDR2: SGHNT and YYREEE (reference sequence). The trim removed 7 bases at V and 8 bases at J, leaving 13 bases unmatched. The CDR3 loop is CASAPPGTGMKQYF. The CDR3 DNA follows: TGTGCCAGCGCCCCCCCCGGGACAGGGATGAAGCAGTACTTC.

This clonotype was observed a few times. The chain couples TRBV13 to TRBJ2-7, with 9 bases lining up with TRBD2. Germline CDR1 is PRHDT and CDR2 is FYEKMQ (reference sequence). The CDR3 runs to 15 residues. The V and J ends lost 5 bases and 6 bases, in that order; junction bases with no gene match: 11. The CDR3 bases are TGTGCCAGCAGCATCTCCTTGGGACTAGCTCCCGAGCAGTACTTC. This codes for CASSISLGLAPEQYF.

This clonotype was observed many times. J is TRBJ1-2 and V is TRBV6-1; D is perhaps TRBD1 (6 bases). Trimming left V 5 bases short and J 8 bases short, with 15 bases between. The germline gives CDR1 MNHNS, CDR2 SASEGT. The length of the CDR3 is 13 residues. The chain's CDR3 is CASSSGGAGGYTF. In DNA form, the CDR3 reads TGTGCCAGCAGTTCCGGGGGGGCTGGGGGCTACACCTTC.

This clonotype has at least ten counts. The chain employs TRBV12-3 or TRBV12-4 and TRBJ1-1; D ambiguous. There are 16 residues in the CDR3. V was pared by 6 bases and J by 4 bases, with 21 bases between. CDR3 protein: CASSIPEEGGSTEAFF. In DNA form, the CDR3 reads TGTGCCAGCAGCATACCAGAGGAGGGTGGCAGCACTGAAGCTTTCTTT.